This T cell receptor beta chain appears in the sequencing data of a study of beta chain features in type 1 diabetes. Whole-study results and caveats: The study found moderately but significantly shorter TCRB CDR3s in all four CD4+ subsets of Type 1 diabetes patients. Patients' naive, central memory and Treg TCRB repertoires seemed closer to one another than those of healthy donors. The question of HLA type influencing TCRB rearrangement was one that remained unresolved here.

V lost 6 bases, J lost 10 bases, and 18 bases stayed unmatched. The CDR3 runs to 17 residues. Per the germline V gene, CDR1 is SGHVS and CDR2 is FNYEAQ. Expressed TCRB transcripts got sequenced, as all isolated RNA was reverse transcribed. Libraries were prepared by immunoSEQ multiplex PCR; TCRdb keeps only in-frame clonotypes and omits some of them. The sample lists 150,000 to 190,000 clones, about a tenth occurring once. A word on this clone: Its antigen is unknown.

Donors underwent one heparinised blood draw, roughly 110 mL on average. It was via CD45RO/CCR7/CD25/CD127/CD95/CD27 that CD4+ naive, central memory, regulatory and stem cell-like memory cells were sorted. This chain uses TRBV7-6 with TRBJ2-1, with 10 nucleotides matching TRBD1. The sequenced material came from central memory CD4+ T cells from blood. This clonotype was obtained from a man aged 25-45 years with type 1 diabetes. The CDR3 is CASSPGQGRGLQWEQFF. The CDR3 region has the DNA TGTGCCAGCAGTCCGGGACAGGGGCGCGGGTTACAATGGGAGCAGTTCTTC.